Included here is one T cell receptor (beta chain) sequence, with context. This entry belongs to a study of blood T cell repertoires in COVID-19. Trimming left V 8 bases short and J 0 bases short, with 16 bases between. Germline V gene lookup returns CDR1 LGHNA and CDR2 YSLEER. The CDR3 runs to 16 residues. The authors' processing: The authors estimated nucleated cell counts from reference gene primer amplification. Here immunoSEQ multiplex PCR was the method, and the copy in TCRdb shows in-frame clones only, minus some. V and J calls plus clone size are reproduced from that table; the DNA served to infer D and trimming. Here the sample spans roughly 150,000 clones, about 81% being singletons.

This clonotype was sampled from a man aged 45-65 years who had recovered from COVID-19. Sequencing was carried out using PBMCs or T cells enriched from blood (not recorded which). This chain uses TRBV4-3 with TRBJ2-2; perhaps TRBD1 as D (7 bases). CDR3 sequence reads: CASGWRGQTNTGELFF. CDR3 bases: TGCGCCAGCGGATGGAGGGGGCAAACGAACACCGGGGAGCTGTTTTTT.